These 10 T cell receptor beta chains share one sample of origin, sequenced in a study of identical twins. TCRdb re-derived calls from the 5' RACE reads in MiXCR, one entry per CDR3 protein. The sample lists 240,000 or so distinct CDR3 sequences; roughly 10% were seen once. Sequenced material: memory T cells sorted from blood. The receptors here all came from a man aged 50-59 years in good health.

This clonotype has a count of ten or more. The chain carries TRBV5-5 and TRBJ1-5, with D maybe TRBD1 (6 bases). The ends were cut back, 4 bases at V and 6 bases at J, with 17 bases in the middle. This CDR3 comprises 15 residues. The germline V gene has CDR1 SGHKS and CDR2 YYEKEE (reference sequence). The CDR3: CASSTNTGYGQPQHF. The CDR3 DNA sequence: TGTGCCAGCAGCACAAATACAGGGTACGGTCAGCCCCAGCATTTT.

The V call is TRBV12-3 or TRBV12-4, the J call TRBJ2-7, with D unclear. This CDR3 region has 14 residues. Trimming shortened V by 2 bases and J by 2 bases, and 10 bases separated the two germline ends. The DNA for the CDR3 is TGTGCCAGCAGTTTAAATCTCCCGCCCTACGAGCAGTACTTC. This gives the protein CASSLNLPPYEQYF.

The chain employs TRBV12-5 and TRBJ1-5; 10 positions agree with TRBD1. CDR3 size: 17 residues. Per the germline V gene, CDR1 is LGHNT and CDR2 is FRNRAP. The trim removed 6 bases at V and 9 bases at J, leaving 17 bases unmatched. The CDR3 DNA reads TGTGCTAGTGGGACTCGGACAGGGGGGAACCTCTATGGGCCCCAGCATTTT. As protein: CASGTRTGGNLYGPQHF.

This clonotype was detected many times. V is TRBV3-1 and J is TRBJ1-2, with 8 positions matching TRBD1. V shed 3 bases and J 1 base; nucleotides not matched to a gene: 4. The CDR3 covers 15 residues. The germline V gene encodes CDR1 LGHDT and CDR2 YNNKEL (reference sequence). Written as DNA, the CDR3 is TGTGCCAGCAGCCAGGGGACAGGACTTAACTATGGCTACACCTTC. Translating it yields CASSQGTGLNYGYTF.

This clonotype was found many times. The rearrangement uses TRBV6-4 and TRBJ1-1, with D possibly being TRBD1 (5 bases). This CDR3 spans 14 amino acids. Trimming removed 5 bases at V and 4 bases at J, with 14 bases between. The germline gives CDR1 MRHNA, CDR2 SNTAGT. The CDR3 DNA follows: TGTGCCAGCAGTCCCGACAGTGAACGCACTGAAGCTTTCTTT. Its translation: CASSPDSERTEAFF.

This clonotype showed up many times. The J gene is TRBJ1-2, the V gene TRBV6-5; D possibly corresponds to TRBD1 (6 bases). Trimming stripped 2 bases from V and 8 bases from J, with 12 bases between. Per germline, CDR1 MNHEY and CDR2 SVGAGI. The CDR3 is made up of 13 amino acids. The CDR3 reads CASSYGQGRGYTF. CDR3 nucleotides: TGTGCCAGCAGTTACGGGCAGGGGCGCGGCTACACCTTC.

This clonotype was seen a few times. The CDR3 sequence is CASSSLRGSKTQYF. The CDR3 bases are TGTGCCAGCAGCTCCTTGAGGGGCTCAAAGACCCAGTACTTC. V is TRBV7-8 and J is TRBJ2-5; tentatively, D is TRBD1 or TRBD2 (5 bases each). Looked up from germline, CDR1 is SGHVS and CDR2 is FQNEAQ. Trimming shortened V by 4 bases and J by 6 bases, and 15 bases separated the two germline ends. The CDR3 sequence is 14 residues long.

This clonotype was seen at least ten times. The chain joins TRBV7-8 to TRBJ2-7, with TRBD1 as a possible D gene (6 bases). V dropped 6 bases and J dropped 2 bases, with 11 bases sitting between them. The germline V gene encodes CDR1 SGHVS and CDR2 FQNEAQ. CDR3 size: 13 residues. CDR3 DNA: TGTGCCAGCAGGCCCCGGACAGCCTACGAGCAGTACTTC. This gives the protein CASRPRTAYEQYF.

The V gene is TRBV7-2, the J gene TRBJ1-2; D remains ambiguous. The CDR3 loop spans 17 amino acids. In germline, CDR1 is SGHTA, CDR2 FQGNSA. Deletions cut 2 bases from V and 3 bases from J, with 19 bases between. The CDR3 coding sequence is TGTGCCAGCAGCTTAAAGGAGGCCAGACTCCCGGACTATGGCTACACCTTC. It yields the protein CASSLKEARLPDYGYTF.

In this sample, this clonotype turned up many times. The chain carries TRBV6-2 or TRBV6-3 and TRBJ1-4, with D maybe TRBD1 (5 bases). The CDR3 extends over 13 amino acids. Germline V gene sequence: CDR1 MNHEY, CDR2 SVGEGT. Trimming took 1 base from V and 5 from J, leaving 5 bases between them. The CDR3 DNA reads TGTGCCAGCAGTTACTACAGGAATGAAAAACTGTTTTTT. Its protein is CASSYYRNEKLFF.